Below, one T cell receptor (beta chain) is given with its context. The antigen is unknown. Germline CDR1 reads SGHTA; CDR2 reads FQGNSA. The V end lost 7 bases, the J end lost 8 bases, and 20 bases lay between the germline ends. This CDR3 region has 14 residues. The data are from a study of cytomegalovirus exposure and HLA in healthy donors. Study overall: Unique TCRs numbering some 93 million, obtained from HLA-typed donors, made up an early data release.

Study-wide results and limits: As a later analysis showed, a missense DCLRE1C variant was linked to trimming of TCR beta V- and J-genes. Per published accounts, TCR beta sequences correctly predicted the HLA-A and HLA-B alleles of most subjects. Analysis performed later found approximately 17,000 TCR beta sequences associated with HLA alleles at 0.05 false discovery rate.

The PCR used 60 Vbeta and 13 Jbeta primers. Measured with immunoSEQ multiplex PCR; TCRdb has only the in-frame clones, and not every one. Of under 150,000 clones in the sample, around four fifths were seen once. The source is a boy between 10 and 17 years old in good health and CMV-seronegative. The chain combines TRBV7-2 with TRBJ1-1; TRBD1 might be the D (6 bases). The sequencing sample was made of PBMCs. CDR3 sequence (DNA): TGTGCCAGCACCAAGACGTCGGAGAGGGGGGAAGCTTTCTTT. Translating gives CASTKTSERGEAFF.